What follows are 7 T cell receptor beta chains derived from one specimen sequenced in a study of cytomegalovirus exposure and HLA in healthy donors. 60 Vbeta and 13 Jbeta primers were used in PCR. Some clones are missing from TCRdb's copy, which holds only in-frame ones; the method was immunoSEQ multiplex PCR. The table lists 20,000 to 30,000 clones, approximately 70% of them singletons, with under 4.5% in the top ten. Sequenced sample: PBMCs. The receptors were sampled from a woman in her forties or fifties in good health and CMV-seronegative.

This clone has just a few counts. This rearrangement joins TRBV5-4 to TRBJ2-7; 8 positions match TRBD2. Germline V CDR1 and CDR2: SGHNT, YYREEE (reference sequence). CDR3 length: 14 residues. With 1 base clipped from V and 7 bases from J, the junction kept 7 bases outside the gene matches. CDR3 bases: TGTGCCAGCAGCTTGCGGGAGGGAGTAGGAGAGCAGTACTTC. This encodes CASSLREGVGEQYF.

The CDR3 DNA is TGTGCCAGCAGGGACAGGGGGCTGCGGACTGAAGCTTTCTTT. Its translation is CASRDRGLRTEAFF. This chain connects TRBV6-5 to TRBJ1-1, with 11 nucleotides matching TRBD1. This CDR3 spans 14 amino acids. V shed 6 bases and J 5 bases; nucleotides not matched to a gene: 5. Germline CDR1 is MNHEY and CDR2 is SVGAGI.

The sample holds a few counts of this clone. V usage is TRBV21-1 and J usage is TRBJ1-5. TRBV21-1 is listed as a pseudogene. There are 15 residues in the CDR3. CDR3 sequence reads: CASSKEREGRQPQHF. DNA for the CDR3: TGTGCCAGCAGCAAAGAGAGGGAGGGAAGGCAGCCCCAGCATTTT.

The chain uses TRBV7-9 and TRBJ1-1; 9 bases align to TRBD1. CDR1 SEHNR and CDR2 FQNEAQ come from the germline V gene (reference sequence). The CDR3 has 13 amino acids. J gave up 8 bases and V 6 bases, and 7 bases lay outside the gene matches. CDR3 in DNA: TGTGCCAGCAGTTCGTTTGACAGGGGGGAAGCTTTCTTT. Protein sequence: CASSSFDRGEAFF.

The chain couples TRBV14 to TRBJ1-1; TRBD1 might be the D (5 bases). Germline V gene lookup returns CDR1 SGHDN and CDR2 FVKESK. V was pared by 5 bases and J by 1 base, with 8 bases between. The CDR3 is 13 amino acids. In nucleotides, the CDR3 is TGTGCCAGCAGCGTGGGGGGGAACACTGAAGCTTTCTTT. It specifies CASSVGGNTEAFF. Full variable domain (remainder filled in from reference TRBV14 and TRBJ1-1): EAGVTQFPSHSVIEKGQTVTLRCDPISGHDNLYWYRRVMGKEIKFLLHFVKESKQDESGMPNNRFLAERTGGTYSTLKVQPAELEDSGVYFCASSVGGNTEAFFGQGTRLTVV.

There are a few counts of this clone. The chain uses TRBV5-1 and TRBJ2-1; weak D call: TRBD2 (7 bases). V dropped 6 bases and J dropped 0 bases, with 16 bases sitting between them. Germline loops: CDR1 SGHRS, CDR2 YFSETQ. This CDR3 spans 16 amino acids. CDR3 region: CASNPNGGHSYNEQFF. The CDR3 bases are TGCGCCAGCAACCCGAACGGGGGGCACTCCTACAATGAGCAGTTCTTC. Based on the CDR3 plus reference TRBV5-1 and TRBJ2-1, the full variable domain is KAGVTQTPRYLIKTRGQQVTLSCSPISGHRSVSWYQQTPGQGLQFLFEYFSETQRNKGNFPGRFSGRQFSNSRSEMNVSTLELGDSALYLCASNPNGGHSYNEQFFGPGTRLTVL.

In this sample, this clone turned up a few times. V usage is TRBV2 and J usage is TRBJ1-1; D unresolved. The V gene's germline CDR1 is SNHLY and CDR2 FYNNEI. The V and J ends lost 5 bases and 3 bases respectively, with 4 bases between them. This CDR3 is 11 amino acids long. Written as DNA, the CDR3 is TGTGCCAGCAGTTCATACACTGAAGCTTTCTTT. It codes for CASSSYTEAFF. Full variable domain (remainder filled in from reference TRBV2 and TRBJ1-1): EPEVTQTPSHQVTQMGQEVILRCVPISNHLYFYWYRQILGQKVEFLVSFYNNEISEKSEIFDDQFSVERPDGSNFTLKIRSTKLEDSAMYFCASSSYTEAFFGQGTRLTVV.